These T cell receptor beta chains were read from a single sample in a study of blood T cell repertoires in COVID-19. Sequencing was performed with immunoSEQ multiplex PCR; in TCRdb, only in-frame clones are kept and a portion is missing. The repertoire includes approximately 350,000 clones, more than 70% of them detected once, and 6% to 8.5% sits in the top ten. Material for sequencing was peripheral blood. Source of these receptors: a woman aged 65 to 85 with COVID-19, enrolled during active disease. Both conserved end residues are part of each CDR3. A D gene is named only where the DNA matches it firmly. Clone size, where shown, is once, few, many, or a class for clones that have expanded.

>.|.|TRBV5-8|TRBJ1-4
TGTGCCAGCAGCTTCTTTGAAAAACTGTTTTTT
CASSFFEKLFF
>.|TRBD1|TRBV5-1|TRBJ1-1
TGCGCCAGCAGCGACGACAGGGGGACTGAAGCTTTCTTT
CASSDDRGTEAFF
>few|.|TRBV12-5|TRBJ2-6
TGTGCTAGTGGTTCTCCTAGTGGGGCCAACGTCCTGACTTTC
CASGSPSGANVLTF
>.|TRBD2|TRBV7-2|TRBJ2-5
TGTGCCAGCAGCTTGCGCGGGGGGACCCAAGAGACCCAGTACTTC
CASSLRGGTQETQYF
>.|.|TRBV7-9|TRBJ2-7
TGTGCCAGCAGCTTAGATTCAGTTGTCTACGAGCAGTACTTC
CASSLDSVVYEQYF
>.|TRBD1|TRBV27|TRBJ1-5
TGTGCCAGCAGTCCTCGGGGGACAGGGGGCTTGGGACAGCCCCAGCATTTT
CASSPRGTGGLGQPQHF
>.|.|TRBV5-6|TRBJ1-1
TGTGCCAGCAGCTACCAGGACAGACAGAACACTGAAGCTTTCTTT
CASSYQDRQNTEAFF
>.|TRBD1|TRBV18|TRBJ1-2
TGTGCCAGCTCACCTGACAGGGACGGGGATGGCTACACCTTC
CASSPDRDGDGYTF
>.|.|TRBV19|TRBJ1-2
TGTGCCAGTAGTTCTGGGCAGGACTATGGCTACACCTTC
CASSSGQDYGYTF
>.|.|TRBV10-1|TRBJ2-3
TGCGCCAGCAGTGATAATCGACTCTCCACCACAGATACGCAGTATTTT
CASSDNRLSTTDTQYF
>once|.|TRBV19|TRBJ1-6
TGTGCCAGTAGCCCCCTAGATCAGGGCGGTTCACCCCTCCACTTT
CASSPLDQGGSPLHF